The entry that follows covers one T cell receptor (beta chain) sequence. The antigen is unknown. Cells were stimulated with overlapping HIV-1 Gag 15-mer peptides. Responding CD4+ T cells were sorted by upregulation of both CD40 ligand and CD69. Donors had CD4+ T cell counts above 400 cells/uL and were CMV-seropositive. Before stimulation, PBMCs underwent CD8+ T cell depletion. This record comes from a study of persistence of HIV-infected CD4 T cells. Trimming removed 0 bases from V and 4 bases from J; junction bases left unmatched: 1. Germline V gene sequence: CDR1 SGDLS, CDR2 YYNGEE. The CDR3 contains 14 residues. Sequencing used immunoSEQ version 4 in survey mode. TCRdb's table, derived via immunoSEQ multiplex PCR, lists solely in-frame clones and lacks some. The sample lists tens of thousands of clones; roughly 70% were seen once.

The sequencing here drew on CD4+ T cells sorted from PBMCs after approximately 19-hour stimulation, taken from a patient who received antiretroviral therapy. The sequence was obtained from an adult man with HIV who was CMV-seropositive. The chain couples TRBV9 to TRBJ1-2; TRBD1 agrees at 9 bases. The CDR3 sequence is CASSVAGQGYGYTF. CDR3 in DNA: TGTGCCAGCAGCGTAGCGGGACAGGGCTATGGCTACACCTTC.